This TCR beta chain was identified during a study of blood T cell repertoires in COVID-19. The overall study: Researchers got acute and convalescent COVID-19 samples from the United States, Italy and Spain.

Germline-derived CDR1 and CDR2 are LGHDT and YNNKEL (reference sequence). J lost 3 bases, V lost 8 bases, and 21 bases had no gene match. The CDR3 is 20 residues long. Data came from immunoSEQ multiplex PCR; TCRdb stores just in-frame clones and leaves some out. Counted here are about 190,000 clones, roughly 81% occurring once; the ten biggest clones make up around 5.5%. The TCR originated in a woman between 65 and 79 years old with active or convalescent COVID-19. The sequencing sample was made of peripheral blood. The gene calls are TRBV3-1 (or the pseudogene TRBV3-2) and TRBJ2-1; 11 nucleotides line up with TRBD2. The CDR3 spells CASGYPGLAVSYAVYNEQFF. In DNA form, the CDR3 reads TGTGCCAGCGGCTATCCGGGACTAGCGGTTTCCTATGCCGTCTACAATGAGCAGTTCTTC.